This T cell receptor (beta chain) appears in the sequencing data of a study of OX40 agonist ivuxolimab in advanced cancers. Here immunoSEQ multiplex PCR was the method, and the copy in TCRdb shows in-frame clones only, minus some. The profile covers tens of thousands of clones, with approximately 84% appearing a single time and approximately 1.9% taken by the ten largest. V was pared by 0 bases and J by 0 bases, with 15 bases between. Germline loops: CDR1 MGHDK, CDR2 SYGVNS. The CDR3 sequence is 18 residues long. The input for sequencing was CD4+ or CD8+ T cells sorted from blood, taken in a trial of the OX40 agonist ivuxolimab. The rearrangement joins TRBV25-1 to TRBJ2-4, with unresolved D. The source of this sequence is an adult with an advanced solid tumor such as melanoma, head and neck, liver or kidney cancer. CDR3 region: CASSEYKGLSIAKNIQYF. Written as DNA, the CDR3 is TGTGCCAGCAGTGAATACAAGGGCCTGTCCATAGCCAAAAACATTCAGTACTTC.